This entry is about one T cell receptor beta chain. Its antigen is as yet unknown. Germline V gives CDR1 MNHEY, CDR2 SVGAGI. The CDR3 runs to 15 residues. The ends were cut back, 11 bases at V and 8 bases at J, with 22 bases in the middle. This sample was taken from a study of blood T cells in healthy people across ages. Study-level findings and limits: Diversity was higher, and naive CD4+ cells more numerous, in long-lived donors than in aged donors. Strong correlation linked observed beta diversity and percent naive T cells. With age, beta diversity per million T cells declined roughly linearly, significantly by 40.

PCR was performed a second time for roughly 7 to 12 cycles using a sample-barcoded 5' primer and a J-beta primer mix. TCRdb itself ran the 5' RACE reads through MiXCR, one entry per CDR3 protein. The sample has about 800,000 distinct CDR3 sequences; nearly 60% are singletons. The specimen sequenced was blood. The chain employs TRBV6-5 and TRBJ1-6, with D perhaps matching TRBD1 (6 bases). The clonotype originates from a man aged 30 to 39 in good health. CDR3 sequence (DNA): TGTGCCTGGCTCCGGAGTCGGGGGGCCGATTCACCCCTCCACTTT. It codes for CAWLRSRGADSPLHF.